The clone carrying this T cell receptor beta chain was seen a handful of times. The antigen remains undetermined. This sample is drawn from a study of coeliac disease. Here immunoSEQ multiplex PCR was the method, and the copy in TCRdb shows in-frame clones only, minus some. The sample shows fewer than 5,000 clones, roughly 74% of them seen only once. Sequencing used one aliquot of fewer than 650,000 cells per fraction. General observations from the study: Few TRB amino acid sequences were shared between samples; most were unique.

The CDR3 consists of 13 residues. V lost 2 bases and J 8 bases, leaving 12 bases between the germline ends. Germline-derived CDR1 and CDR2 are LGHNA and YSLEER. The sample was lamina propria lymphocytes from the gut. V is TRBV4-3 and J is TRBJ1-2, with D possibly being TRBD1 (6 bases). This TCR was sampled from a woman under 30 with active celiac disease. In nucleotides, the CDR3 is TGCGCCAGCAGCCAACACCTCCAGGGGGGCTACACCTTC. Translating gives CASSQHLQGGYTF.